The T cell receptor (beta chain) described here comes from a study of blood T cell repertoires in COVID-19. Study in general: COVID-19 samples from acute and convalescent phases originated in the United States, Italy and Spain. T cells, B-cell-depleted T cells, or PBMCs provided the cDNA or gDNA that served as material.

This CDR3 is built from 16 residues. Germline V gene data show CDR1 as LGHDT and CDR2 as YNNKEL (reference sequence). Trimming left V 0 bases short and J 4 bases short, with 10 bases between. In the original processing: Amplification of reference gene primers provided the estimated nucleated cell counts. Libraries were prepared by immunoSEQ multiplex PCR; TCRdb keeps only in-frame clonotypes and omits some of them. V, J and clone size derive from that table, while D and trimming were established from the DNA sequence. The sample contains around 100,000 clones, under 90% of which appear only once. The sequenced sample was peripheral blood. The receptor was derived from a human donor in a cohort sampled during active COVID-19. The rearrangement joins TRBV3-1 (or the pseudogene TRBV3-2) to TRBJ2-6; D is undetermined. The CDR3 nucleotides read TGTGCCAGCAGCCAAGAATCGAGGATAGGGGCCAACGTCCTGACTTTC. Translated: CASSQESRIGANVLTF.